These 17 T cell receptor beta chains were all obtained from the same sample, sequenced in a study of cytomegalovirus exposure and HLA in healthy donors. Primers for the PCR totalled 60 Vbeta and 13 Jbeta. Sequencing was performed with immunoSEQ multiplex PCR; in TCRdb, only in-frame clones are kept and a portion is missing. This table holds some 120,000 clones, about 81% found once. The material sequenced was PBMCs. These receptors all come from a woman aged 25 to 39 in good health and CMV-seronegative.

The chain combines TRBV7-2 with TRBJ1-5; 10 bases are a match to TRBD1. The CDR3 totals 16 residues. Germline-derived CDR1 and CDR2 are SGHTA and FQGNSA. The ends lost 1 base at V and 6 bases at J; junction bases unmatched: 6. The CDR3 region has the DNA TGTGCCAGCAGCTTAGTTCAGACAGGGGGCGGTCAGCCCCAGCATTTT. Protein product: CASSLVQTGGGQPQHF.

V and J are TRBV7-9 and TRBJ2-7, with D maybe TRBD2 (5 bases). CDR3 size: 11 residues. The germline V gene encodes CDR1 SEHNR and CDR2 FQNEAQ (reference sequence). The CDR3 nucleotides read TGTGCTTCTCTGGGCCAACGGGGGCAGTACTTC. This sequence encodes CASLGQRGQYF.

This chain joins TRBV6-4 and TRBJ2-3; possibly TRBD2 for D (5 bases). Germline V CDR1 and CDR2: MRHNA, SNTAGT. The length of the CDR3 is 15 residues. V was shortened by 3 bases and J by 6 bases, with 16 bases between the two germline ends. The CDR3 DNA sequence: TGTGCCAGCAGTGATACTAGTAGGTCCTCGGATACGCAGTATTTT. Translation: CASSDTSRSSDTQYF.

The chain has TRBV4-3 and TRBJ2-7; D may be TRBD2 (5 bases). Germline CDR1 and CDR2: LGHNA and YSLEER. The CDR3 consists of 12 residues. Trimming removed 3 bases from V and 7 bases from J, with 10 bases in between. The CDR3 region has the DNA TGCGCCAGCAGCCATGGCGGGTCAGAGCAGTACTTC. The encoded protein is CASSHGGSEQYF.

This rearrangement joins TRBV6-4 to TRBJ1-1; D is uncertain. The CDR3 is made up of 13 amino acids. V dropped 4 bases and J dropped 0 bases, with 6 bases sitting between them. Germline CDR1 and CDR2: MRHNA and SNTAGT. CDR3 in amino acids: CASSVQMNTEAFF. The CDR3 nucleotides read TGTGCCAGCAGTGTTCAAATGAACACTGAAGCTTTCTTT.

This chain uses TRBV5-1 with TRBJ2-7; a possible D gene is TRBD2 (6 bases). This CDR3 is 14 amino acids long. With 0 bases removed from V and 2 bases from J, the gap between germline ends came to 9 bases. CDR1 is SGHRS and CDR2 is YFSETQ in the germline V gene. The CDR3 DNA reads TGCGCCAGCAGCTTGGCCGGGGGAACCTACGAGCAGTACTTC. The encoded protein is CASSLAGGTYEQYF.

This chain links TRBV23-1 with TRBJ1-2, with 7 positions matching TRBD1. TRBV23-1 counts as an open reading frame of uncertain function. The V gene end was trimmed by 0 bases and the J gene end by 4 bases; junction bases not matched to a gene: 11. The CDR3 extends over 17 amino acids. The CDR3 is CASSQSARQGTAYGYTF. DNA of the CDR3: TGCGCCAGCAGTCAATCAGCCCGACAGGGTACGGCCTATGGCTACACCTTC.

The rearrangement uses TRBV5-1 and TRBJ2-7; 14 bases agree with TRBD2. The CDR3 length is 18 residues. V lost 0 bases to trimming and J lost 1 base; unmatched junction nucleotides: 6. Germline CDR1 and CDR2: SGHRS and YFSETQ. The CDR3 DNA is TGCGCCAGCAGCTTGGGGGGGACTAGCGGGGGTTCTTCCTACGAGCAGTACTTC. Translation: CASSLGGTSGGSSYEQYF.

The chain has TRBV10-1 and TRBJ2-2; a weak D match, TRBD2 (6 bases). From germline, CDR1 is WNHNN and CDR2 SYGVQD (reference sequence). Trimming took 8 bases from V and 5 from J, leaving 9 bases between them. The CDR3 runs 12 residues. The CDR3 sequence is CASGAGTGELFF. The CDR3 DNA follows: TGCGCCAGCGGGGCGGGGACCGGGGAGCTGTTTTTT.

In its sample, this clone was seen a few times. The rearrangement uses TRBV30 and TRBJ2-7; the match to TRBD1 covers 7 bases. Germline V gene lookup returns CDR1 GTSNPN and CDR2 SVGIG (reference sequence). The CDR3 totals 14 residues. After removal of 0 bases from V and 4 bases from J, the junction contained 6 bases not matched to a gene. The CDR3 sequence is CAWSVSTGVYEQYF. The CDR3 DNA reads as TGTGCCTGGAGTGTATCCACAGGGGTTTACGAGCAGTACTTC.

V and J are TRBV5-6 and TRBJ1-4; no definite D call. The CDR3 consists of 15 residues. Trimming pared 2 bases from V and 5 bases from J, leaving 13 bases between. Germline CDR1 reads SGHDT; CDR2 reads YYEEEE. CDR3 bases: TGTGCCAGCAGCTTTAAGGTGAGCGGCAATGAAAAACTGTTTTTT. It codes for CASSFKVSGNEKLFF.

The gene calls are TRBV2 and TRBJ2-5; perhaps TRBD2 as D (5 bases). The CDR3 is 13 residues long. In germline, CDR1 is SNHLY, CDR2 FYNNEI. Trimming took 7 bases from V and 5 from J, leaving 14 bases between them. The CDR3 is CASILHGEETQYF. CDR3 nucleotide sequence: TGTGCCAGCATCCTCCATGGGGAGGAGACCCAGTACTTC.

The CDR3 loop reads CASSVTSGGANEQFF. The CDR3 DNA reads TGTGCCAGCAGTGTAACCAGCGGGGGGGCCAATGAGCAGTTCTTC. The gene calls are TRBV6-5 and TRBJ2-1, with TRBD2 matching over 10 bases. CDR3 length equals 15 residues. The V segment lost 5 bases and the J segment 6 bases; nucleotides outside the gene matches: 7. Germline loops: CDR1 MNHEY, CDR2 SVGAGI.

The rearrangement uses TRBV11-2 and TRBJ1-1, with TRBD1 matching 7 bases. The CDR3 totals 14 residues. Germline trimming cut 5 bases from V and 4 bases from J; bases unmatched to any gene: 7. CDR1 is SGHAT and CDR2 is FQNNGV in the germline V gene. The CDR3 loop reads CASSPTSGGTEAFF. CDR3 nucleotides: TGTGCCAGCAGCCCTACCTCAGGGGGCACTGAAGCTTTCTTT.

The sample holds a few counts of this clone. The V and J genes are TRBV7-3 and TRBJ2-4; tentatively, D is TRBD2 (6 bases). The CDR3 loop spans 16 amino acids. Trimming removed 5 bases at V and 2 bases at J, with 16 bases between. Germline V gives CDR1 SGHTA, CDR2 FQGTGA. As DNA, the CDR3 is TGTGCCAGCAGCGAAGGGGCGGGGTTATCCAAAAACATTCAGTACTTC. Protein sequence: CASSEGAGLSKNIQYF.

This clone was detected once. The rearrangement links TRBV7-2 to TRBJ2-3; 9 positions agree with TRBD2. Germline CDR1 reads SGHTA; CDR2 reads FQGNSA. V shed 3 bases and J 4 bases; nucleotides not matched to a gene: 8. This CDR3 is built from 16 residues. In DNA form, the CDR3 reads TGTGCCAGCAGCTTCGGAGCGGGAGGCCGTCCAGATACGCAGTATTTT. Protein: CASSFGAGGRPDTQYF.

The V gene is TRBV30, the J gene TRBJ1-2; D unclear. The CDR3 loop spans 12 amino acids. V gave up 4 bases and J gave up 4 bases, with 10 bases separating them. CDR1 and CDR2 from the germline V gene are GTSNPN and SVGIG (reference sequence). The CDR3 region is CAWMRSPYGYTF. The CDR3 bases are TGTGCCTGGATGCGGAGTCCCTATGGCTACACCTTC.